The 19 T cell receptor beta chains in this list originate from one sample, sequenced in a study of spatial heterogeneity in lung cancer. One entry per CDR3 protein, called by TCRdb with MiXCR from the 5' RACE reads. This sample has 30,000 to 45,000 distinct CDR3 sequences, with approximately 3.1% found just once. Noted time point: sample taken at primary tumor resection. Sample: normal lung tissue next to the tumor, taken at surgery. These receptors were collected from a male donor with early-stage non-small cell lung cancer.

Only a few counts were recorded for this clonotype. The gene calls are TRBV20-1 and TRBJ2-5; a weak D match, TRBD1 (5 bases). The V end was cut by 2 bases, the J end by 1 base, with 11 bases between. The CDR3 sequence is 14 residues long. Germline CDR1 is DFQATT and CDR2 is SNEGSKA (reference sequence). The CDR3 is CSARWGGGQETQYF. In DNA, the CDR3 is TGCAGTGCTAGATGGGGCGGCGGCCAAGAGACCCAGTACTTC.

This clonotype turned up a few times. The genes are TRBV20-1 and TRBJ1-6; D gene unclear. The germline gives CDR1 DFQATT, CDR2 SNEGSKA (reference sequence). The V end lost 6 bases, the J end lost 6 bases, and 12 bases lay between the germline ends. CDR3 length: 13 amino acids. CDR3 region: CSARRGGNSPLHF. The CDR3 coding sequence is TGCAGTGCCCGCCGGGGAGGTAATTCACCCCTCCACTTT.

There are many counts of this clonotype. V and J are TRBV24-1 and TRBJ2-1; 7 nucleotides match TRBD2. The CDR3 loop spans 19 amino acids. V was clipped by 4 bases and J by 7 bases; unmatched bases: 21. Germline lookup yields CDR1 KGHDR and CDR2 SFDVKD. CDR3 region: CATSENKGNGRPASNEQFF. The CDR3 nucleotides read TGTGCCACCAGTGAAAATAAAGGGAACGGGAGGCCAGCTAGTAATGAGCAGTTCTTC.

This clonotype was detected ten times or more. This chain uses TRBV6-5 with TRBJ2-3; 7 bases agree with TRBD1. Germline V gives CDR1 MNHEY, CDR2 SVGAGI. V shed 4 bases, J shed 5 bases, and the junction held 12 bases outside the gene matches. The CDR3 has 16 amino acids. CDR3 sequence: CASSFSIDRVQDTQYF. For the CDR3, the DNA is TGTGCCAGCAGTTTCTCGATAGACAGGGTACAAGATACGCAGTATTTT.

This clonotype has at least ten counts. The chain uses TRBV12-3 or TRBV12-4 and TRBJ1-6, with TRBD1 as a possible D gene (5 bases). The CDR3 sequence is 14 residues long. Deletions cut 10 bases from V and 7 bases from J, with 17 bases between. Here the CDR3 reads CATAPRGSNSPLHF. The CDR3 nucleotides read TGTGCCACCGCACCGCGGGGCAGCAATTCACCCCTCCACTTT.

This clonotype was found many times. The chain employs TRBV20-1 and TRBJ2-7, with 10 positions matching TRBD2. The germline gives CDR1 DFQATT, CDR2 SNEGSKA (reference sequence). J lost 6 bases, V lost 3 bases, and 11 bases had no gene match. The CDR3 is 15 residues long. CDR3 residues: CSASPRLLAGREQYF. DNA for the CDR3: TGCAGTGCTAGCCCCAGGCTACTAGCGGGGCGCGAGCAGTACTTC.

This clonotype has a count of ten or more. This chain connects TRBV29-1 to TRBJ2-3; D possibly matches TRBD1 or TRBD2 (7 bases each). Looked up from germline, CDR1 is SQVTM and CDR2 is ANQGSEA. V lost 5 bases to trimming and J lost 2 bases, with 20 bases between them. This CDR3 spans 16 amino acids. Here the CDR3 DNA reads TGCAGCGTTTTGGGGGGGGCCGGGACAGACACAGATACGCAGTATTTT. Translated: CSVLGGAGTDTDTQYF.

Many counts were recorded for this clonotype. This chain links TRBV5-1 with TRBJ2-7, with D unresolved. The V end lost 0 bases, the J end lost 6 bases, and 7 bases lay between the germline ends. Germline values: CDR1 SGHRS, CDR2 YFSETQ. The CDR3 loop spans 12 amino acids. In DNA, the CDR3 is TGCGCCAGCAGCTTGGGTGGACCCGAGCAGTACTTC. This translates into CASSLGGPEQYF.

This clonotype was counted at least ten times. The rearrangement links TRBV14 to TRBJ2-3, with 12 bases matching TRBD2. The germline V gene has CDR1 SGHDN and CDR2 FVKESK. The CDR3 totals 15 residues. Trimming at V came to 2 bases and at J to 6 bases, leaving 3 bases not matched to a gene. The CDR3 coding sequence is TGTGCCAGCAGCCAATCCGGACTAGCGGGGGATACGCAGTATTTT. This sequence encodes CASSQSGLAGDTQYF.

In its sample, this clonotype was seen many times. The rearrangement uses TRBV29-1 and TRBJ2-5, with 10 bases lining up with TRBD2. CDR3 length equals 14 residues. Germline lookup yields CDR1 SQVTM and CDR2 ANQGSEA. The ends lost 3 bases at V and 3 bases at J; junction bases unmatched: 4. CDR3 in DNA: TGCAGCGTTGACAGCGGGAGGGCCGAAGAGACCCAGTACTTC. It is translated as CSVDSGRAEETQYF. Variable domain in full (rest from reference TRBV29-1 and TRBJ2-5): SAVISQKPSRDICQRGTSLTIQCQVDSQVTMMFWYRQQPGQSLTLIATANQGSEATYESGFVIDKFPISRPNLTFSTLTVSNMSPEDSSIYLCSVDSGRAEETQYFGPGTRLLVL.

This clonotype has a count of ten or more. The rearrangement links TRBV5-1 to TRBJ2-5; tentatively, D is TRBD1 (6 bases). The CDR3 length is 14 residues. Trimming pared 1 base from V and 2 bases from J, leaving 9 bases between. Germline loops: CDR1 SGHRS, CDR2 YFSETQ. The CDR3 sequence: CASSLRGQQETQYF. The CDR3 coding sequence is TGCGCCAGCAGCTTGCGTGGACAGCAAGAGACCCAGTACTTC. Full variable domain (remainder filled in from reference TRBV5-1 and TRBJ2-5): KAGVTQTPRYLIKTRGQQVTLSCSPISGHRSVSWYQQTPGQGLQFLFEYFSETQRNKGNFPGRFSGRQFSNSRSEMNVSTLELGDSALYLCASSLRGQQETQYFGPGTRLLVL.

This clonotype appeared many times. The genes are TRBV2 and TRBJ2-3, with D uncertain. Looked up from germline, CDR1 is SNHLY and CDR2 is FYNNEI. The V end lost 6 bases, the J end lost 5 bases, and 9 bases lay between the germline ends. This CDR3 has 12 amino acids. As DNA, the CDR3 is TGTGCCAGCAGCGGACCCGGAGATACGCAGTATTTT. Protein sequence: CASSGPGDTQYF.

This clonotype has a count of ten or more. The genes are TRBV7-2 and TRBJ1-5; TRBD1 is a possible D gene (6 bases). Germline V gives CDR1 SGHTA, CDR2 FQGNSA. V lost 2 bases to trimming and J lost 7 bases, with 15 bases between them. The CDR3 extends over 15 amino acids. The CDR3 spells CASSLSVWGRQPQHF. CDR3 DNA: TGTGCCAGCAGCTTATCGGTTTGGGGGCGACAGCCCCAGCATTTT.

The sample holds many counts of this clonotype. This rearrangement joins TRBV28 to TRBJ1-4; TRBD1 matches 8 bases. V was pared by 8 bases and J by 5 bases, with 4 bases of the junction left unmatched. The CDR3 spans 13 residues. Germline V CDR1 and CDR2: MDHEN, SYDVKM. CDR3 residues: CASVGQVNEKLFF. The CDR3 nucleotides read TGTGCCAGCGTGGGACAGGTGAATGAAAAACTGTTTTTT.

This clonotype was detected ten times or more. V usage is TRBV27 and J usage is TRBJ2-7, with D unclear. V lost 5 bases to trimming and J lost 2 bases, with 10 bases between them. This CDR3 comprises 13 residues. Germline-derived CDR1 and CDR2 are MNHEY and SMNVEV (reference sequence). The CDR3 loop is CASSPRITYEQYF. The CDR3 region has the DNA TGTGCCAGCAGTCCGCGGATCACCTACGAGCAGTACTTC.

This clonotype has a count of ten or more. The chain recombines TRBV7-9 with TRBJ2-3; the match to TRBD1 covers 9 bases. The CDR3 is 14 amino acids. Trimming took 5 bases from V and 4 from J; bases not matched to a gene: 4. CDR1 SEHNR and CDR2 FQNEAQ come from the germline V gene (reference sequence). The DNA of the CDR3 is TGTGCCAGCAGCACTACAGGGGGCCCAGATACGCAGTATTTT. It codes for CASSTTGGPDTQYF.

This clonotype was seen repeatedly, ten times or more. The chain employs TRBV20-1 and TRBJ1-6; no clear D. Looked up from germline, CDR1 is DFQATT and CDR2 is SNEGSKA (reference sequence). The CDR3 sequence is 13 residues long. V lost 1 base and J 7 bases, leaving 8 bases between the germline ends. CDR3 residues: CSARGQPNSPLHF. The CDR3 coding sequence is TGCAGTGCTAGAGGCCAGCCCAATTCACCCCTCCACTTT.

The table lists this clonotype with many counts. The chain links TRBV28 to TRBJ1-6; D gene ambiguous. The V and J ends lost 2 bases and 10 bases respectively, with 6 bases between them. Germline V lookup: CDR1 MDHEN, CDR2 SYDVKM. There are 12 residues in the CDR3. CDR3: CASSLTRSPLHF. The CDR3 region has the DNA TGTGCCAGCAGTTTAACCAGATCACCCCTCCACTTT.

This clonotype has at least ten counts. This chain uses TRBV29-1 with TRBJ2-5; TRBD2 might be the D (6 bases). This CDR3 comprises 12 residues. Germline CDR1 reads SQVTM; CDR2 reads ANQGSEA. V dropped 8 bases and J dropped 3 bases, with 13 bases sitting between them. The CDR3 region is CSTRGGEETQYF. Here the CDR3 DNA reads TGCAGCACCCGGGGAGGTGAAGAGACCCAGTACTTC.